This section outlines one TCR beta chain sequence together with its context. Original processing notes: Reference gene primer amplification in the assay estimated nucleated cell counts. The repertoire was sequenced with immunoSEQ multiplex PCR; TCRdb's copy has only in-frame clones and lacks some. V and J calls plus clone size are reproduced from that table; the DNA served to infer D and trimming. This table has hundreds of thousands of clones, less than 90% appearing once. The V gene lost 3 bases and the J gene lost 4 bases, with 19 bases spanning the gap. This CDR3 comprises 17 residues. The germline CDR1 and CDR2 sequences are KGHSH and LQKENI. This specimen belongs to a study of blood T cell repertoires in COVID-19. Study background: Whether acute or convalescent, the COVID-19 samples came from the United States, Italy and Spain. Sources were T cells, B-cell-depleted T cells, or PBMCs; the material itself was cDNA or gDNA.

Material: peripheral blood. The chain links TRBV18 to TRBJ2-1, with D maybe TRBD2 (6 bases). The receptor comes from an older woman with COVID-19, enrolled during active disease. The CDR3 DNA follows: TGTGCCAGCTCACCGCCCGGGGGTGGACGGTCGTACAATGAGCAGTTCTTC. Translation gives CASSPPGGGRSYNEQFF.